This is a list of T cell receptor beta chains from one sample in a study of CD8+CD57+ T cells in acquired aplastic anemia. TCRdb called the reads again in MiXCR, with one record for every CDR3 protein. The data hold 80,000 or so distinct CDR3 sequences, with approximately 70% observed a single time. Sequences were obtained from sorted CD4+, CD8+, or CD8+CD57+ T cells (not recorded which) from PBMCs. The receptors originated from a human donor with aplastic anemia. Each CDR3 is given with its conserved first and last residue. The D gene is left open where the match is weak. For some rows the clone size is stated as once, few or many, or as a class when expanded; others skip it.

cdr3_nt: TGTGCCATCAGACAGAAAATGAACACTGAAGCTTTCTTT
cdr3_aa: CAIRQKMNTEAFF
j_call: TRBJ1-1
d_call: -
v_call: TRBV10-3
clone_size: -

cdr3_nt: TGTGCCAGCAGCCCATCGGACGGAAGAGAGACCCAGTACTTC
cdr3_aa: CASSPSDGRETQYF
j_call: TRBJ2-5
d_call: -
v_call: TRBV7-9
clone_size: -

cdr3_nt: TGTGCCATCAGTGAGTACAGGGGAGGGAACGAGCAGTACTTC
cdr3_aa: CAISEYRGGNEQYF
j_call: TRBJ2-7
d_call: -
v_call: TRBV10-3
clone_size: -

cdr3_nt: TGTGCCAGCAGCTTTCATCCAGGGACTGAAGCTTTCTTT
cdr3_aa: CASSFHPGTEAFF
j_call: TRBJ1-1
d_call: -
v_call: TRBV5-6
clone_size: once

cdr3_nt: TGTGCCAGCAGCATTGGGGGGAGCACAGATACGCAGTATTTT
cdr3_aa: CASSIGGSTDTQYF
j_call: TRBJ2-3
d_call: -
v_call: TRBV5-5
clone_size: -

cdr3_nt: TGTGCCACCAGCAGAGATCGAACAGGGTGGCCTCATGGCTACACCTTC
cdr3_aa: CATSRDRTGWPHGYTF
j_call: TRBJ1-2
d_call: -
v_call: TRBV15
clone_size: -

cdr3_nt: TGTGCCACCTTAGCACTCTCCATGTTACCCCAAGAGACCCAGTACTTC
cdr3_aa: CATLALSMLPQETQYF
j_call: TRBJ2-5
d_call: -
v_call: TRBV24-1
clone_size: few

cdr3_nt: TGTGCCAGCAGTGAAGCGCTTCTGAACACCGGGGAGCTGTTTTTT
cdr3_aa: CASSEALLNTGELFF
j_call: TRBJ2-2
d_call: -
v_call: TRBV2
clone_size: -

cdr3_nt: TGTGCCAGTAGTATCAGACAGGGAGGCGGCTACACCTTC
cdr3_aa: CASSIRQGGGYTF
j_call: TRBJ1-2
d_call: TRBD1
v_call: TRBV19
clone_size: -

cdr3_nt: TGCAGCGTGGGCGGACCTTATGGCTACACCTTC
cdr3_aa: CSVGGPYGYTF
j_call: TRBJ1-2
d_call: -
v_call: TRBV29-1
clone_size: -

cdr3_nt: TGTGCCAGCAGCTTCGGGACTAGAGAGCAGTTCTTC
cdr3_aa: CASSFGTREQFF
j_call: TRBJ2-1
d_call: TRBD2
v_call: TRBV7-2
clone_size: -

cdr3_nt: TGCAGCGTCCTTCTCTCGGGAGGGCCCTACAATGAGCAGTTCTTC
cdr3_aa: CSVLLSGGPYNEQFF
j_call: TRBJ2-1
d_call: TRBD2
v_call: TRBV29-1
clone_size: -

cdr3_nt: TGTGCCAGCACCCGACAGGGGAATGAAAAACTGTTTTTT
cdr3_aa: CASTRQGNEKLFF
j_call: TRBJ1-4
d_call: TRBD1
v_call: TRBV2
clone_size: once

cdr3_nt: TGTGCCACCAGTGACCCTCTGGGAGACTTCTGTGGCTACACCTTC
cdr3_aa: CATSDPLGDFCGYTF
j_call: TRBJ1-2
d_call: -
v_call: TRBV24-1
clone_size: -

cdr3_nt: TGTGCCAGCGGGACCTTTGGCTACACCTTC
cdr3_aa: CASGTFGYTF
j_call: TRBJ1-2
d_call: -
v_call: TRBV5-6
clone_size: many

cdr3_nt: TGTGCCAGCAGCTTTATCAATGAGCAGTTCTTC
cdr3_aa: CASSFINEQFF
j_call: TRBJ2-1
d_call: -
v_call: TRBV7-3
clone_size: -

cdr3_nt: TGCAGCGCCGGGGGGGGCAGGGGGGCGACAGATACGCAGTATTTT
cdr3_aa: CSAGGGRGATDTQYF
j_call: TRBJ2-3
d_call: -
v_call: TRBV29-1
clone_size: -

cdr3_nt: TGTGCCAGCCGGGGTACCACAGATACGCAGTATTTT
cdr3_aa: CASRGTTDTQYF
j_call: TRBJ2-3
d_call: -
v_call: TRBV2
clone_size: -

cdr3_nt: TGTGCCAGCAGTTTCACCGGGCCCACCAGTCCCCAGCATTTT
cdr3_aa: CASSFTGPTSPQHF
j_call: TRBJ1-5
d_call: -
v_call: TRBV6-5
clone_size: -

cdr3_nt: TGTGCCACCAGTGAATTCGGGACAGGGAGCCCAGATACGCAGTATTTT
cdr3_aa: CATSEFGTGSPDTQYF
j_call: TRBJ2-3
d_call: TRBD1
v_call: TRBV24-1
clone_size: -

cdr3_nt: TGTGCCAGCAGTTACGTGGCCTCTGGGGCCAACGTCCTGACTTTC
cdr3_aa: CASSYVASGANVLTF
j_call: TRBJ2-6
d_call: -
v_call: TRBV6-5
clone_size: -

cdr3_nt: TGTGCCAGCAGCTTCGGGGATGGGACCTACGAGCAGTACTTC
cdr3_aa: CASSFGDGTYEQYF
j_call: TRBJ2-7
d_call: -
v_call: TRBV7-9
clone_size: -

cdr3_nt: TGCAGTGCTTCTGTACGCTATGGCTACACCTTC
cdr3_aa: CSASVRYGYTF
j_call: TRBJ1-2
d_call: -
v_call: TRBV20-1
clone_size: few

cdr3_nt: TGTGCCAGCAGCATGGGACCAGGCACTGAAGCTTTCTTT
cdr3_aa: CASSMGPGTEAFF
j_call: TRBJ1-1
d_call: -
v_call: TRBV12-3/TRBV12-4
clone_size: -

cdr3_nt: TGTGCCAGCACTGGGGGATTAGGCTATGGCTACACCTTC
cdr3_aa: CASTGGLGYGYTF
j_call: TRBJ1-2
d_call: -
v_call: TRBV2
clone_size: few

cdr3_nt: TGTGCCACCAGCAGAGATCGGGGGACAGGCGCCACTGAAGCTTTCTTT
cdr3_aa: CATSRDRGTGATEAFF
j_call: TRBJ1-1
d_call: TRBD1
v_call: TRBV15
clone_size: -

cdr3_nt: TGCGCCAGCAGCATCTCCGGGACAGGGGGCTACGAGCAGTACTTC
cdr3_aa: CASSISGTGGYEQYF
j_call: TRBJ2-7
d_call: TRBD1
v_call: TRBV5-1
clone_size: -

cdr3_nt: TGCAGCGTTGGGTGGGGGGCGGATCAGTCCCAGCATTTT
cdr3_aa: CSVGWGADQSQHF
j_call: TRBJ1-5
d_call: -
v_call: TRBV29-1
clone_size: -

cdr3_nt: TGTGCCAGCAGCACGGGACTAGCCGGAGGGTGGTACGAGCAGTACTTC
cdr3_aa: CASSTGLAGGWYEQYF
j_call: TRBJ2-7
d_call: TRBD2
v_call: TRBV11-2
clone_size: few

cdr3_nt: TGTGCCAGCAGCTTCCGGACTGTCGGTACAGATACGCAGTATTTT
cdr3_aa: CASSFRTVGTDTQYF
j_call: TRBJ2-3
d_call: -
v_call: TRBV7-2
clone_size: -

cdr3_nt: TGTGCCAGCAGTGAATGGGATAGCGGGAACTACAATGAGCAGTTCTTC
cdr3_aa: CASSEWDSGNYNEQFF
j_call: TRBJ2-1
d_call: TRBD2
v_call: TRBV25-1
clone_size: -

cdr3_nt: TGTGCCAGCAGCTTAGTCCCTTCCGACCCCGAGCAGTACTTC
cdr3_aa: CASSLVPSDPEQYF
j_call: TRBJ2-7
d_call: -
v_call: TRBV7-9
clone_size: -